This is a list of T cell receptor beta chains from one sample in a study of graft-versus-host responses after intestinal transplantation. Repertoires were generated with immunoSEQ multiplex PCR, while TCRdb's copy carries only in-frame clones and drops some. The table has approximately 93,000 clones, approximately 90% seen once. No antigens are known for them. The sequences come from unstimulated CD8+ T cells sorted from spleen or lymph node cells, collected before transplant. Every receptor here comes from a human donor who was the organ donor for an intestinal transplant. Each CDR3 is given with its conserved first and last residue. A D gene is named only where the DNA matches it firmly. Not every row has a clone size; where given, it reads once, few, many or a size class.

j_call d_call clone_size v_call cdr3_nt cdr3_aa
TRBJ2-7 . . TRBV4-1 TGCGCCAGTTCGACCGGGAGCTCCTACGGGCAGTACTTC CASSTGSSYGQYF
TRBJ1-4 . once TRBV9 TGTGCCAGCAGCCCCTGGCTTAATGAAAAACTGTTTTTT CASSPWLNEKLFF
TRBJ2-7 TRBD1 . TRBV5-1 TGCGCCAGCAGCCCCTGGGACAGGGGGCACAACGAGCAGTACTTC CASSPWDRGHNEQYF
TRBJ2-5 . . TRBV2 TGTGCCAGCAGTGATGGCCAAGGGGCCCAAGAGGCCCAGTACTTC CASSDGQGAQEAQYF
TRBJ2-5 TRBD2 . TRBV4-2 TGTGCCAGCAGCCAAGAGGTAGCGGGAGGCCCGGGGACCCAGTACTTC CASSQEVAGGPGTQYF
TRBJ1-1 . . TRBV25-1 TGTGCCAGCAGTCGGGGGGGGTTGGCTTTCTTT CASSRGGLAFF
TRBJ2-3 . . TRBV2 TGTGCCAGCAGTGTTAATCTCCAAAATGGGGGCGGGAGCACAGATACGCAGTATTTT CASSVNLQNGGGSTDTQYF
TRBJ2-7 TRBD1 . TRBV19 TGTGCCAGTAGTTCAGGGACAGGAGCCTACGAGCAGTACTTC CASSSGTGAYEQYF
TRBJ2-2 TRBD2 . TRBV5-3 TGTGCCAGAAGCGGGGGACTAGCGGAGAACACCGGGGAGCTGTTTTTT CARSGGLAENTGELFF
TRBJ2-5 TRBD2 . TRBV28 TGTGCCAGCAGTTTCGTACCGTCGTTTTGGCTAGCGGGACGTATCAGGACCCAGTACTTC CASSFVPSFWLAGRIRTQYF
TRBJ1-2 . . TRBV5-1 TGCGCCAGCAAGGGGGATAACTATGGCTACACCTTC CASKGDNYGYTF
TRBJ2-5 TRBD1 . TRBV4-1 TGCGCCAGCAGCCAAGAAACAGGGGTTCAGACCCAGTACTTC CASSQETGVQTQYF
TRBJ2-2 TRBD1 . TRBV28 TGTGCCAGCAGTTCCGACAGGGGATTGTTGCTGGACACCGGGGAGCTGTTTTTT CASSSDRGLLLDTGELFF
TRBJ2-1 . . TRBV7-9 TGTGCCAGCAGTTCGCGACAGGCGGACAATGAGCAGTTCTTC CASSSRQADNEQFF
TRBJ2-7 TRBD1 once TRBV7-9 TGTGCCAGCAGCTCCTCCGGGACAGGGCATTACGAGCAGTACTTC CASSSSGTGHYEQYF
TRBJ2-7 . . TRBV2 TGTGCCAGCAGTGATACAGCGGGCGTCAACGAGCAGTACTTC CASSDTAGVNEQYF
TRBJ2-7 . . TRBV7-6 TGTGCCAGCAGCTTAGCTGCGGGCTACGAGCAGTACTTC CASSLAAGYEQYF
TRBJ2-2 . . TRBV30 TGTGCCTACTTTGGGAACACCGGGGAGCTGTTTTTT CAYFGNTGELFF
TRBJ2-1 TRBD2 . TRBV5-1 TGCGCCAGCAGCGGGAGTCCAGCGGGAGAGGGGTATGAGCAGTTCTTC CASSGSPAGEGYEQFF
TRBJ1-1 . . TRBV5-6 TGTGCCAGCAGCTCGCAGGGTCGTGGGATCACTGAAGCTTTCTTT CASSSQGRGITEAFF
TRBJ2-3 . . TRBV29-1 TGCAGCGTTGAAGAAGTGTCAGGGAAGAACACAGATACGCAGTATTTT CSVEEVSGKNTDTQYF
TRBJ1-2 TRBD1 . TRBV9 TGTGCCAGCAGCCAAACGGAACAGGGGGCCTTTGGCTACACCTTC CASSQTEQGAFGYTF
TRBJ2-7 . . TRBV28 TGTGCCAGGGGAACAGGATGTTACGAGCAGTACTTC CARGTGCYEQYF
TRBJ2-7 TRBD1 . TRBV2 TGTGCCAGCAGTGGGACAGGACCCTACGAGCAGTACTTC CASSGTGPYEQYF
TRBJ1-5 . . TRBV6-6 TGTGCCAGCAGCTCTTGGGGGGATAGCAATCAGCCCCAGCATTTT CASSSWGDSNQPQHF
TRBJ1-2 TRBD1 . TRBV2 TGTGCCAGCAGTCAAACGACAGGGCTTCGGGGCTACACCTTC CASSQTTGLRGYTF
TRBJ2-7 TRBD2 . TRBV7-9 TGTGCCAGCAGCTCGAGGACTAGATTCTACGAGCAGTACTTC CASSSRTRFYEQYF
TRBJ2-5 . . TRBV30 TGTGCCTGGAGTCTTTGGGGGGGCCCTGAGACCCAGTACTTC CAWSLWGGPETQYF
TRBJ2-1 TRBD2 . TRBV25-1 TGTGCCAGCAGTGAACTACTAGCGGGAGATGGGAATGAGCAGTTCTTC CASSELLAGDGNEQFF
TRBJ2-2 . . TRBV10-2 TGCGCCAGCAGACACAGGGAGAAGTACACCGGGGAGCTGTTTTTT CASRHREKYTGELFF
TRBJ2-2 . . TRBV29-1 TGCAGCGTCCCGGGGACACGGACCTACACCGGGGAGCTGTTTTTT CSVPGTRTYTGELFF
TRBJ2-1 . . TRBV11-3 TGTGCCAGCGAGTGGGGGGACGATGAGCAATTCTTC CASEWGDDEQFF
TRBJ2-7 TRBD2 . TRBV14 TGTGCCAGCAGCCAAACTAGCGGGAGTTACGAGCAGTACTTC CASSQTSGSYEQYF
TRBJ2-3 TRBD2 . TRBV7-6 TGTGCCAGCAGCCTACCGACTAGCGGGGTCACAGATACGCAGTATTTT CASSLPTSGVTDTQYF
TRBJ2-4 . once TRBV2 TGTGCCAGCAGGGGGGTGGGAGCTAGCGAGATAGCCAAAAACATTCAGTACTTC CASRGVGASEIAKNIQYF
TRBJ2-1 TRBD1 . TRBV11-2 TGTGCCAGCAGCTCCCTGACAGGGCCTTCCTACAATGAGCAGTTCTTC CASSSLTGPSYNEQFF
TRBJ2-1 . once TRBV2 TGTGCCAGCAGTGAACCCCTTGAGCAGTTCTTC CASSEPLEQFF
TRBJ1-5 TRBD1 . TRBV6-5 TGTGCCAGCAGTTACTCGGACAGGGGGCAGCCCCAGCATTTT CASSYSDRGQPQHF
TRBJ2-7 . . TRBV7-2 TGTGCCAGCAGCCCATATAGCGGAACCGCCTACGAGCAGTACTTC CASSPYSGTAYEQYF
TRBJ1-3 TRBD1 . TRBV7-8 TGTGCCAGCAGGAAGCAGGGGGCGCGTGGAAACACCACATATTTT CASRKQGARGNTTYF
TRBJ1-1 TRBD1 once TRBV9 TGTGCCAGCAGCGCACCGACAGGGTTCCCTGAAGCTTTCTTT CASSAPTGFPEAFF
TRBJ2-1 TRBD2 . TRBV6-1 TGTGCCAGCAGTGTGGTAGGGGACTACTACCTCTACAATGAGCAGTTCTTC CASSVVGDYYLYNEQFF
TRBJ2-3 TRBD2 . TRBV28 TGTGCCAGCAGCGAGTCGAGCCGGGAGGGACTTCCCTCAGATACGCAGTATTTT CASSESSREGLPSDTQYF
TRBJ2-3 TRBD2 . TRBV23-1 TGCGCCAGCAGTCAGCCTCCGGGGGGGGCTTTGGTCACAGATACGCAGTATTTT CASSQPPGGALVTDTQYF
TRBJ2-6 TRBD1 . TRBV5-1 TGCGCCAGCAGAGGGACAGACTCTGGGGCCAACGTCCTGACTTTC CASRGTDSGANVLTF
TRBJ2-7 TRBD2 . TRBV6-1 TGTGCCAGCATTCCCCCGACTAGCGGGGGCTACGAGCAGTACTTC CASIPPTSGGYEQYF
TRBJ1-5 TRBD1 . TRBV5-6 TGTGCCAGCAGCTTAGGGACAGGCCCCAGGGTGCCCCAGCATTTT CASSLGTGPRVPQHF
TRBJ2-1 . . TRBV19 TGTGCCAGTAGTATAGTCGGCGGAAACTCCTACAATGAGCAGTTCTTC CASSIVGGNSYNEQFF
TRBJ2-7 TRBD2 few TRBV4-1 TGCGCCAGCCGTTACCTAGCGGACAATACCTACGAGCAGTACTTC CASRYLADNTYEQYF
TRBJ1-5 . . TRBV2 TGTGCCAGCAGTAACCATTACCCGGGACTAAATCAGCCCCAGCATTTT CASSNHYPGLNQPQHF